Listed below are T cell receptor beta chains from one sample, sequenced in a study of shared clonotypes between healthy human individuals. Data came from immunoSEQ multiplex PCR; TCRdb stores just in-frame clones and leaves some out. The table has fewer than 400,000 clones, around 72% seen once. Sequenced material: memory CD4+ T cells sorted from blood. Every receptor here comes from a young man in good health. Each CDR3 is given with its conserved first and last residue. A D gene is named only where the DNA matches it firmly. The listing skips clone size in some rows; elsewhere it reads once, few, many or a size class.

>.|.|TRBJ1-2|TRBV30
TGTGCCTGGAGTGTACGCGGCCCAGCTAACTATGGCTACACCTTC
CAWSVRGPANYGYTF
>.|.|TRBJ2-1|TRBV5-1
TGCGCCAGCAGCTTGGTATCCTACAATGAGCAGTTCTTC
CASSLVSYNEQFF
>.|.|TRBJ1-1|TRBV15
TGTGCCACCAGCAGAGATAGGTCCGGGGGGAGGACTGAAGCTTTCTTT
CATSRDRSGGRTEAFF
>TRBD2|.|TRBJ2-1|TRBV28
TGTGCCAGCAGTTCTTTAGCGGGAGAAGGTAACAATGAGCAGTTCTTC
CASSSLAGEGNNEQFF
>.|.|TRBJ1-5|TRBV27
TGTGCCAGCAGTACTCTATGGGGTGGGGCTGAGCCCCAGCATTTT
CASSTLWGGAEPQHF
>.|.|TRBJ1-5|TRBV25-1
TGTGCCAGCCCCCCGAATTGCGGGAGCAATCAGCCCCAGCATTTT
CASPPNCGSNQPQHF
>TRBD2|.|TRBJ2-3|TRBV15
TGTGCCACCAGCTGGGGACTAGCGAGCTTCACAGATACGCAGTATTTT
CATSWGLASFTDTQYF
>TRBD1|.|TRBJ1-1|TRBV7-8
TGTGCCAGCAGCATGACAACAGGGGGAGTGGGAACTGAAGCTTTCTTT
CASSMTTGGVGTEAFF
>.|.|TRBJ2-5|TRBV9
TGTGCCAGCAGCGCTAGTCCCCAAGAGACCCAGTACTTC
CASSASPQETQYF
>TRBD2|few|TRBJ2-3|TRBV5-8
TGTGCCAGCAGCTTGGGTCTAGCGGGAACAGATACGCAGTATTTT
CASSLGLAGTDTQYF
>.|once|TRBJ2-3|TRBV28
TGTGCCAGCACCCCGGACGGGGTTTTCACAGATACGCAGTATTTT
CASTPDGVFTDTQYF
>.|.|TRBJ2-7|TRBV6-1
TGTGCCAGCACTCTGAACTACGAGCAGTACTTC
CASTLNYEQYF
>.|once|TRBJ2-7|TRBV15
TGTGCCACCAGCAGAGATCTAGCGCGCGAGCAGTACTTC
CATSRDLAREQYF
>.|.|TRBJ2-2|TRBV11-2
TGTGCCAGCAGCTTAGATTCGGGACGGACGAACACCGGGGAGCTGTTTTTT
CASSLDSGRTNTGELFF
>TRBD2|.|TRBJ2-3|TRBV7-2
TGTGCCAGCAGCTTTCTAGCGGGGGCGGATACGCAGTATTTT
CASSFLAGADTQYF
>.|once|TRBJ1-5|TRBV21-1
TGTGCCAGCAACGATCGGGGGAAGGGTTCGGATCAGCCCCAGCATTTT
CASNDRGKGSDQPQHF
>.|.|TRBJ1-4|TRBV6-1
TGTGCCAGCAGTGAAGCGGACAGCTATTATGAAAAACTGTTTTTT
CASSEADSYYEKLFF
>TRBD1|.|TRBJ2-5|TRBV18
TGTGCCAGCTCACCACTCGGGACAGGGGGTTTTCAAGAGACCCAGTACTTC
CASSPLGTGGFQETQYF
>.|.|TRBJ1-1|TRBV10-3
TGTGCCATCAGTGAACCCAGCAGGGATAACACTGAAGCTTTCTTT
CAISEPSRDNTEAFF
>TRBD1|.|TRBJ2-2|TRBV4-3
TGCGCCAGCAGCCTAGACAGGGTCACCGGGGAGCTGTTTTTT
CASSLDRVTGELFF
>.|.|TRBJ2-7|TRBV5-1
TGCGCCAGCAGCTTGGATGGCAGGTCCTACGAGCAGTACTTC
CASSLDGRSYEQYF
>.|many|TRBJ2-5|TRBV11-1
TGTGCCAGCAGCTTAGACTACCAAGAGACCCAGTACTTC
CASSLDYQETQYF
>.|.|TRBJ1-5|TRBV7-8
TGTGCCAGCAGCGGGGGAAAGAATCAGCCCCAGCATTTT
CASSGGKNQPQHF
>.|once|TRBJ2-1|TRBV6-1
TGTGCCAGCAGTGATTCCCACAATGAGCAGTTCTTC
CASSDSHNEQFF
>.|once|TRBJ1-1|TRBV2
TGTGCCAGCAGTGAATACACTGAAGCTTTCTTT
CASSEYTEAFF
>.|.|TRBJ2-1|TRBV2
TGTGCCAGCAGTGCTTTTGCCAGCCCCTACAATGAGCAGTTCTTC
CASSAFASPYNEQFF
>.|.|TRBJ1-6|TRBV11-2
TGTGCCAGCAGCCAAGGAGGCCTGTCCTATAATTCACCCCTCCACTTT
CASSQGGLSYNSPLHF
>.|few|TRBJ2-3|TRBV28
TGTGCCAGCAGTAAAGGCGGGAGCACAGATACGCAGTATTTT
CASSKGGSTDTQYF
>.|.|TRBJ2-3|TRBV12-5
TGTGCTAGTGGTACAGGACTACCCTACGGAGATACGCAGTATTTT
CASGTGLPYGDTQYF
>.|.|TRBJ2-7|TRBV28
TGTGCCAGCAACGGCGGCTTCTACGAGCAGTACTTC
CASNGGFYEQYF
>.|once|TRBJ2-5|TRBV7-2
TGTGCCAGCAGCTTAGGGTGGCAGACCCAGTACTTC
CASSLGWQTQYF
>.|.|TRBJ2-5|TRBV4-1
TGCGCCAGCAGCCAAGGGTCGCGGCAGCAAGAGACCCAGTACTTC
CASSQGSRQQETQYF
>.|few|TRBJ2-1|TRBV2
TGTGCCAGCCGCGGCGGGGACTCCTACAATGAGCAGTTCTTC
CASRGGDSYNEQFF
>.|.|TRBJ2-3|TRBV20-1
TGCAGTGCTACATTTCTCGTTACGCAGTATTTT
CSATFLVTQYF
>.|.|TRBJ1-4|TRBV6-1
TGTGCCAGCAGTGAAATAGGGGCGGCTAATGAAAAACTGTTTTTT
CASSEIGAANEKLFF
>.|.|TRBJ2-1|TRBV7-2
TGTGCCAGCAGCCCCCAGACTCTCTACAATGAGCAGTTCTTC
CASSPQTLYNEQFF
>TRBD1|.|TRBJ2-6|TRBV6-1
TGTGCCAGCACCCTGACAGGGGAGGCCAACGTCCTGACTTTC
CASTLTGEANVLTF
>.|.|TRBJ2-4|TRBV7-2
TGTGCCAGCAGCTTGGGTACCCTGGCTAGTCACATTCAGTACTTC
CASSLGTLASHIQYF
>.|.|TRBJ2-5|TRBV6-5
TGTGCCAGTTCACAGGGTTCGACCCAGTACTTC
CASSQGSTQYF
>.|.|TRBJ2-7|TRBV5-1
TGCGCCAGCAGCTTGGCCAATTGGGGAGTACTGGACGAGCAGTACTTC
CASSLANWGVLDEQYF
>.|.|TRBJ2-7|TRBV5-1
TGCGCCAGCAGCTTAACCTCCTACGAGCAGTACTTC
CASSLTSYEQYF
>.|few|TRBJ2-1|TRBV2
TGTGCCAGCAGTGGGACCATGGGTTACAATGAGCAGTTCTTC
CASSGTMGYNEQFF
>.|.|TRBJ2-7|TRBV15
TGTGCCACCAGCAGAGACGGGGGGCAGGGGGCAAGGGAGCAGTACTTC
CATSRDGGQGAREQYF
>.|.|TRBJ2-5|TRBV13
TGTGCCAGCAGCTTACGGGGACTCCCATCCGGGACCCAGTACTTC
CASSLRGLPSGTQYF
>.|.|TRBJ2-7|TRBV10-3
TGTGCCATCAAAAAGGGGACGGCCTACGAGCAGTACTTC
CAIKKGTAYEQYF
>.|.|TRBJ2-1|TRBV20-1
TGCAGTGCAGTTGGGGTTGAGCAGTTCTTC
CSAVGVEQFF
>.|.|TRBJ2-7|TRBV21-1
TGTGCCAGCAGCAAAGTCCGTACTAGCGCTCTCTACGAGCAGTACTTC
CASSKVRTSALYEQYF
>TRBD2|.|TRBJ2-7|TRBV18
TGTGCCAGCTCACCGCGGACTAGCGGCTCCTACGAGCAGTACTTC
CASSPRTSGSYEQYF